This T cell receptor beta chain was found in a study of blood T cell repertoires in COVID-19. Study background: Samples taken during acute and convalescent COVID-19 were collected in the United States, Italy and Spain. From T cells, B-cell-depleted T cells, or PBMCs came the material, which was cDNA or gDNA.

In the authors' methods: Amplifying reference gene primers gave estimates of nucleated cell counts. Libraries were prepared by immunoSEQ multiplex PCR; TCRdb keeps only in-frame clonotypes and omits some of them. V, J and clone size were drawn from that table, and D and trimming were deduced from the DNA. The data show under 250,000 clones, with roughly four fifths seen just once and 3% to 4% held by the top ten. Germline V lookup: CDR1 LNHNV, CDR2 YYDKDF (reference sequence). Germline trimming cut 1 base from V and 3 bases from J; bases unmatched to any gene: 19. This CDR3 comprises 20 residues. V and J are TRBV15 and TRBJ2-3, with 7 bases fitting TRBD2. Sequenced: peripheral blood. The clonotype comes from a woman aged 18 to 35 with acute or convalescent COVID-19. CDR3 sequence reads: CATSRALGLEVKPITDTQYF. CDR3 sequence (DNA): TGTGCCACCAGCAGAGCGTTAGGACTAGAGGTCAAACCTATAACAGATACGCAGTATTTT.